The 22 T cell receptor beta chains below were found in one sample sequenced in a study of post-analysis software for immune sequencing data. Libraries were made from TCR beta cDNA, and they carried unique molecular identifiers. TCRdb independently ran MiXCR on the PCR reads; one entry per CDR3 protein. The sample contains about 770,000 distinct CDR3 sequences, around 46% of which appear only once. Whole-study findings and limits: Controls had lower frequencies than patients of 4 or 5 TRBV segments, which included TRBV5-6, TRBV5-1 and TRBV20-1.

These TCRs are of unknown antigen specificity. The sample comprised blood. The receptors stem from a girl between 10 and 17 years old with multiple sclerosis.

The chain uses TRBV11-2 and TRBJ2-5; maybe TRBD2 (5 bases). CDR1 and CDR2 from the germline V gene are SGHAT and FQNNGV. V was clipped by 2 bases and J by 13 bases, with 14 bases between them. This CDR3 spans 12 amino acids. CDR3 region: CASSLSRVEAYF. Written as DNA, the CDR3 is TGTGCCAGCAGCTTAAGTCGGGTGGAGGCGTACTTC. Using reference TRBV11-2 and TRBJ2-5 for the parts outside the CDR3, the full variable domain is EAGVAQSPRYKIIEKRQSVAFWCNPISGHATLYWYQQILGQGPKLLIQFQNNGVVDDSQLPKDRFSAERLKGVDSTLKIQPAKLEDSAVYLCASSLSRVEAYFGPGTRLLVL.

This clonotype was seen repeatedly, ten times or more. The gene calls are TRBV7-2 and TRBJ2-7; no firm D call. The CDR3 is made up of 12 amino acids. CDR1 SGHTA and CDR2 FQGNSA come from the germline V gene. V gave up 5 bases and J gave up 6 bases, with 11 bases separating them. CDR3 region: CASSPTVGEQYF. CDR3 bases: TGTGCCAGCAGCCCGACGGTGGGCGAGCAGTACTTC. The variable domain in full, with the rest retrieved from reference TRBV7-2 and TRBJ2-7, is GAGVSQSPSNKVTEKGKDVELRCDPISGHTALYWYRQSLGQGLEFLIYFQGNSAPDKSGLPSDRFSAERTGGSVSTLTIQRTQQEDSAVYLCASSPTVGEQYFGPGTRLTVT.

This clonotype was observed a single time. The rearrangement joins TRBV29-1 to TRBJ2-7, with unresolved D. V gave up 0 bases and J gave up 2 bases, with 11 bases separating them. CDR1 is SQVTM, CDR2 ANQGSEA, per germline. This CDR3 is built from 14 residues. Here the CDR3 DNA reads TGCAGCGTTGAAGAGGGCGGCCACCCCTACGAGCAGTACTTC. Amino acids: CSVEEGGHPYEQYF.

J is TRBJ1-1 and V is TRBV9; perhaps TRBD1 as D (6 bases). Germline values: CDR1 SGDLS, CDR2 YYNGEE. V lost 0 bases and J lost 4, with 19 bases in between. The CDR3 is 17 amino acids. CDR3 loop: CASSVDGGRRRFTEAFF. Written as DNA, the CDR3 is TGTGCCAGCAGCGTAGATGGGGGGCGACGACGATTCACTGAAGCTTTCTTT.

The gene calls are TRBV27 and TRBJ1-6, with D perhaps TRBD1 (5 bases). Trimming cost V 6 bases and J 5 bases, with 11 bases left between them. The CDR3 is 14 amino acids. The germline gives CDR1 MNHEY, CDR2 SMNVEV (reference sequence). CDR3 sequence reads: CASSLGLDNSPLHF. The CDR3 nucleotides are TGTGCCAGCAGCTTGGGGCTGGATAATTCACCCCTCCACTTT.

The V call is TRBV29-1, the J call TRBJ2-5; unclear D gene. The germline gives CDR1 SQVTM, CDR2 ANQGSEA. The V and J ends lost 0 bases and 3 bases respectively, with 5 bases between them. The CDR3 totals 12 residues. The CDR3 DNA sequence: TGCAGCGTTGAAGATCGGGAAGAGACCCAGTACTTC. Translation: CSVEDREETQYF. The whole variable domain, remainder taken from reference TRBV29-1 and TRBJ2-5, is SAVISQKPSRDICQRGTSLTIQCQVDSQVTMMFWYRQQPGQSLTLIATANQGSEATYESGFVIDKFPISRPNLTFSTLTVSNMSPEDSSIYLCSVEDREETQYFGPGTRLLVL.

This chain's CDR3 is CASSPGQPLGEQFF. The CDR3 DNA reads TGTGCCAGCAGCCCGGGACAGCCATTGGGTGAGCAGTTCTTC. The chain couples TRBV7-9 to TRBJ2-1, with 7 bases that match TRBD1. Germline loops: CDR1 SEHNR, CDR2 FQNEAQ (reference sequence). CDR3 length equals 14 residues. J was trimmed by 9 bases and V by 5 bases; bases with no gene match: 10.

The chain employs TRBV7-3 and TRBJ2-5; perhaps D is TRBD1 or TRBD2 (5 bases each). With 5 bases removed from V and 8 bases from J, the gap between germline ends came to 15 bases. CDR1 is SGHTA, CDR2 FQGTGA, per germline. This CDR3 has 13 residues. The CDR3 protein is CASSPSEGQTQYF. CDR3 sequence (DNA): TGTGCCAGCAGCCCGTCTGAGGGGCAAACCCAGTACTTC.

This chain uses TRBV5-1 with TRBJ2-7; D is possibly TRBD1 (5 bases). V lost 0 bases to trimming and J lost 7 bases, with 11 bases between them. Looked up from germline, CDR1 is SGHRS and CDR2 is YFSETQ. There are 13 residues in the CDR3. The CDR3 loop reads CASSLAQGLEQYF. The CDR3 DNA follows: TGCGCCAGCAGCTTGGCCCAGGGTCTAGAGCAGTACTTC.

The chain combines TRBV7-2 with TRBJ2-1; 7 bases fit TRBD2. Germline CDR1 SGHTA, CDR2 FQGNSA. The CDR3 length is 16 residues. The ends lost 6 bases at V and 2 bases at J; junction bases unmatched: 10. CDR3 sequence (DNA): TGTGCCAGCAGAATAGGGGCGGGAGCCCCCTACAATGAGCAGTTCTTC. Translating gives CASRIGAGAPYNEQFF.

About this clonotype: At one end, the junction sequence differs from germline, possibly due to a read error. Written as DNA, the CDR3 is TGCAGTACTAGACCTCGGACAGGTAAACCCTACGAGCAGTACTTC. Protein: CSTRPRTGKPYEQYF. The chain couples TRBV20-1 to TRBJ2-7; 7 bases are a match to TRBD1. The length of the CDR3 is 15 residues. Germline V gene lookup returns CDR1 DFQATT and CDR2 SNEGSKA (reference sequence).

The gene calls are TRBV5-6 and TRBJ2-1; TRBD2 is a possible D gene (6 bases). This CDR3 is 15 amino acids long. The germline V and J ends were trimmed by 0 bases and 9 bases, with 16 bases remaining between them. Germline V gives CDR1 SGHDT, CDR2 YYEEEE. Here the CDR3 DNA reads TGTGCCAGCAGCTTGGCGGCAGGGCCCGGGGGTGAGCAGTTCTTC. It specifies CASSLAAGPGGEQFF.

The chain recombines TRBV7-9 with TRBJ1-5; tentative D call: TRBD1 (6 bases). This CDR3 comprises 14 residues. Trimming removed 5 bases at V and 5 bases at J, with 13 bases between. The germline gives CDR1 SEHNR, CDR2 FQNEAQ (reference sequence). CDR3 loop: CASSQGGAYQPQHF. The CDR3 DNA sequence: TGTGCCAGCAGCCAAGGGGGGGCCTATCAGCCCCAGCATTTT.

As regards this clonotype: Its ends do not fully match the called genes, so a read error is possible. The rearrangement uses TRBV11-2 and TRBJ2-6; 11 bases map to TRBD1. CDR1 is SGHAT and CDR2 is FQNNGV in the germline V gene. The length of the CDR3 is 18 residues. CDR3 in amino acids: CASSLGTGGVSGANVRTF. DNA for the CDR3: TGTGCCAGCAGCCTGGGGACAGGGGGGGTCTCTGGGGCCAACGTCCGGACTTTC.

CDR3 region: CSASPGLAGLNEQFF. DNA for the CDR3: TGCAGTGCTTCGCCGGGACTAGCGGGCTTAAATGAGCAGTTCTTC. This chain uses TRBV20-1 with TRBJ2-1; 12 bases match TRBD2. Germline lookup yields CDR1 DFQATT and CDR2 SNEGSKA (reference sequence). J lost 7 bases, V lost 5 bases, and 9 bases had no gene match. The CDR3 contains 15 residues.

In this sample, this clonotype turned up a few times. The CDR3 nucleotides read TGCAGCGCTAAATCCTTCCGGGGACGCACGAGCACAGATACGCAGTATTTT. As protein: CSAKSFRGRTSTDTQYF. The chain employs TRBV29-1 and TRBJ2-3; D tentatively reads TRBD1 or TRBD2 (5 bases each). The CDR3 consists of 17 residues. V was pared by 7 bases and J by 0 bases, with 23 bases between. CDR1 and CDR2 from the germline V gene are SQVTM and ANQGSEA.

The CDR3 here is CASSLGGLVGYEQYF. The CDR3 DNA is TGTGCCAGCAGCTTAGGTGGACTAGTTGGGTACGAGCAGTACTTC. The chain has TRBV7-9 and TRBJ2-7; 7 positions match TRBD2. CDR1 and CDR2 from the germline V gene are SEHNR and FQNEAQ (reference sequence). The junction had 7 bases not matched to a gene; V was cut back by 1 base and J by 4 bases. CDR3 length: 15 residues.

The sample holds one count of this clonotype. The chain recombines TRBV7-8 with TRBJ2-7; possibly TRBD2 for D (6 bases). V lost 0 bases, J lost 1 base, and 10 bases lay in between. Germline V gene lookup returns CDR1 SGHVS and CDR2 FQNEAQ. CDR3 size: 15 residues. The DNA for the CDR3 is TGTGCCAGCAGCTTAGCGGAGCGGGCGTCCTACGAGCAGTACTTC. It encodes CASSLAERASYEQYF. Looking up the rest from reference TRBV7-8 and TRBJ2-7 gives the full variable domain: GAGVSQSPRYKVAKRGQDVALRCDPISGHVSLFWYQQALGQGPEFLTYFQNEAQLDKSGLPSDRFFAERPEGSVSTLKIQRTQQEDSAVYLCASSLAERASYEQYFGPGTRLTVT.

The chain links TRBV20-1 to TRBJ2-4; 16 positions agree with TRBD2. V lost 1 base and J lost 6; bases outside the gene matches: 12. The CDR3 has 19 amino acids. Germline CDR1 and CDR2: DFQATT and SNEGSKA (reference sequence). The chain's CDR3 is CSARGQQGLAGGLTNIQYF. CDR3 sequence (DNA): TGCAGTGCTAGAGGCCAGCAGGGACTAGCGGGAGGGCTGACAAACATTCAGTACTTC.

In its sample, this clonotype was seen once. V usage is TRBV3-1 and J usage is TRBJ2-6, with D perhaps TRBD2 (6 bases). The V gene lost 8 bases and the J gene lost 2 bases, with 13 bases spanning the gap. CDR3 length equals 15 residues. In germline, CDR1 is LGHDT, CDR2 YNNKEL (reference sequence). The DNA of the CDR3 is TGTGCCAGCTCCGTGGGGGGTGCTGGGGCCAACGTCCTGACTTTC. It yields the protein CASSVGGAGANVLTF.

The J gene is TRBJ2-7, the V gene TRBV11-2; 8 bases agree with TRBD1. Per germline, CDR1 SGHAT and CDR2 FQNNGV. The CDR3 has 15 residues. Trimming took 4 bases from V and 5 from J; bases not matched to a gene: 10. This CDR3 is CASSSYHGTGHEQYF. The CDR3 nucleotides are TGTGCCAGCAGCTCCTACCACGGGACAGGCCACGAGCAGTACTTC.

Only one count was recorded for this clonotype. This chain uses TRBV29-1 with TRBJ1-4; tentatively, D is TRBD1 (5 bases). CDR3 size: 14 residues. The germline CDR1 and CDR2 sequences are SQVTM and ANQGSEA. The germline V and J ends were trimmed by 4 bases and 8 bases, with 17 bases remaining between them. The CDR3 DNA is TGCAGCGTTGTCCCGACTCAGGGATCCGAAAAACTGTTTTTT. The encoded protein is CSVVPTQGSEKLFF.